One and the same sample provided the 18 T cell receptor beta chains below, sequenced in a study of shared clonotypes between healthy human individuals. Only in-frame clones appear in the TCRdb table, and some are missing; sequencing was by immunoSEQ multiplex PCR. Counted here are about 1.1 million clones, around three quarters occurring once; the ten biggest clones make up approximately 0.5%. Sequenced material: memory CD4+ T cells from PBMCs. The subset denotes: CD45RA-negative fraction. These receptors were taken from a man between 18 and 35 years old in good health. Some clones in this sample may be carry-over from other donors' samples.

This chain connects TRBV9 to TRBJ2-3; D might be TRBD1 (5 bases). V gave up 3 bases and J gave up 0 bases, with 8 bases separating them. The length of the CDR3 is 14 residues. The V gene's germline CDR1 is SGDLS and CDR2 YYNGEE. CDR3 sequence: CASSDRSSTDTQYF. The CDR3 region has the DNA TGTGCCAGCAGCGACAGGTCTAGCACAGATACGCAGTATTTT. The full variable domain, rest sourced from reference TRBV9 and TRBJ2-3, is DSGVTQTPKHLITATGQRVTLRCSPRSGDLSVYWYQQSLDQGLQFLIQYYNGEERAKGNILERFSAQQFPDLHSELNLSSLELGDSALYFCASSDRSSTDTQYFGPGTRLTVL.

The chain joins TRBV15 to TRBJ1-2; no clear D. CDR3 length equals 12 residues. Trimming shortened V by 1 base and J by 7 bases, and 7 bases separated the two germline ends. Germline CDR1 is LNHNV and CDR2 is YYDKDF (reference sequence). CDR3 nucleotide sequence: TGTGCCACCAGCAGAGCCTCGCCTGGCTACACCTTC. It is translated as CATSRASPGYTF.

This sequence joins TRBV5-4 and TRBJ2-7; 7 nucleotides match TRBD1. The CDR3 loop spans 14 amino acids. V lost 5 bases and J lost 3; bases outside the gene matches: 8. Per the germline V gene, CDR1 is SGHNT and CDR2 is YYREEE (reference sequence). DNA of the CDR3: TGTGCCAGCAGTCACCAGGGACAGATCTACGAGCAGTACTTC. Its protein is CASSHQGQIYEQYF.

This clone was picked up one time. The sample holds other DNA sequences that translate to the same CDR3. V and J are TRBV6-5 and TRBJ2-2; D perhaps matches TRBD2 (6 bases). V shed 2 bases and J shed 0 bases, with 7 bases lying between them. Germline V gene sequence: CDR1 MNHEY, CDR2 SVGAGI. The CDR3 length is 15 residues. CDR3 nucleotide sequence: TGTGCCAGCAGTTACGTAGCGGCGAACACCGGGGAGCTGTTTTTT. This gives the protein CASSYVAANTGELFF.

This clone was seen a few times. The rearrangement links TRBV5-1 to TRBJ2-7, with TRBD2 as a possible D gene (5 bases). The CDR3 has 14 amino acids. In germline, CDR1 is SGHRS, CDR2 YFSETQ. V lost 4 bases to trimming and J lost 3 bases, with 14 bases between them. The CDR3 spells CASSPLDGLYEQYF. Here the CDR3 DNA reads TGCGCCAGCAGCCCTCTGGACGGACTCTACGAGCAGTACTTC.

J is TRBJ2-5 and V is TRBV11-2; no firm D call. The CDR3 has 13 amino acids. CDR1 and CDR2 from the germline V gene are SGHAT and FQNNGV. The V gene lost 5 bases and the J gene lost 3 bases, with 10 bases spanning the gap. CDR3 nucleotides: TGTGCCAGCAGCCCCGAATGGAAAGAGACCCAGTACTTC. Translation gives CASSPEWKETQYF.

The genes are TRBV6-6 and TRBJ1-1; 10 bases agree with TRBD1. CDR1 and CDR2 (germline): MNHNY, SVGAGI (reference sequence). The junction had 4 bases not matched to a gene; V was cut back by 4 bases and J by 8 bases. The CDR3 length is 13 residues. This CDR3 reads CASSLGQGSEAFF. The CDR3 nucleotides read TGTGCCAGCAGTTTGGGACAGGGGTCAGAAGCTTTCTTT.

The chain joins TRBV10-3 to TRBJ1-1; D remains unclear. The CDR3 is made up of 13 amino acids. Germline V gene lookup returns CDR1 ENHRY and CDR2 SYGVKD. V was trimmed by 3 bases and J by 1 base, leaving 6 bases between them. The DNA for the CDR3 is TGTGCCATCAGTGATTCCCGGAACACTGAAGCTTTCTTT. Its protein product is CAISDSRNTEAFF.

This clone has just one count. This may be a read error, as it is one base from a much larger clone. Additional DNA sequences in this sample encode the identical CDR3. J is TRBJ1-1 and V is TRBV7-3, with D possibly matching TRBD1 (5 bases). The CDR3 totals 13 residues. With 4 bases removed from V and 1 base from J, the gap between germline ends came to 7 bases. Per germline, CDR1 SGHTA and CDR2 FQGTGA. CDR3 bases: TGTGCCAGCAGCTCGCAGGGGAACACTGAAGCTTTCTTT. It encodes CASSSQGNTEAFF.

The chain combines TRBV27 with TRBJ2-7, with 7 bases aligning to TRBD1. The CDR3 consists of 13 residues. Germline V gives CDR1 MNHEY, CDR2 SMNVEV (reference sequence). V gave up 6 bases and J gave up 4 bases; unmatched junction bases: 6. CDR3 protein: CASRPPGGYEQYF. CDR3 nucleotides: TGTGCCAGCAGACCCCCAGGGGGTTACGAGCAGTACTTC.

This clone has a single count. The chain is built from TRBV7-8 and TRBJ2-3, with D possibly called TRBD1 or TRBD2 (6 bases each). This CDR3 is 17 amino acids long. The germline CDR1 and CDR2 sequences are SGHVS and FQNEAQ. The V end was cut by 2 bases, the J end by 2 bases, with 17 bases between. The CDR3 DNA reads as TGTGCCAGCAGCTTATATGGGGGGCGGGCCCTCACAGATACGCAGTATTTT. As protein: CASSLYGGRALTDTQYF.

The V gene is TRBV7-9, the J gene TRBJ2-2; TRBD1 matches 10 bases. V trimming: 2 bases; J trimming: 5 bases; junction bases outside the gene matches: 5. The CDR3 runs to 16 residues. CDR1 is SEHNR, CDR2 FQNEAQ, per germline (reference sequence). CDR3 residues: CASSLLRTGGTGELFF. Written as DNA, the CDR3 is TGTGCCAGCAGCTTACTCAGGACAGGGGGAACCGGGGAGCTGTTTTTT. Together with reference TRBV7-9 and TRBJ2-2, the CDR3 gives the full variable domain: DTGVSQNPRHKITKRGQNVTFRCDPISEHNRLYWYRQTLGQGPEFLTYFQNEAQLEKSRLLSDRFSAERPKGSFSTLEIQRTEQGDSAMYLCASSLLRTGGTGELFFGEGSRLTVL.

This CDR3 reads CASSQVGAGASGTGELFF. CDR3 DNA: TGTGCCAGCAGCCAAGTCGGGGCGGGAGCTTCGGGCACCGGGGAGCTGTTTTTT. V and J are TRBV4-2 and TRBJ2-2; 7 bases fit TRBD2. The CDR3 is made up of 18 amino acids. Trimming cost V 1 base and J 4 bases; bases outside gene matches: 12. Germline-derived CDR1 and CDR2 are LGHNA and YNFKEQ.

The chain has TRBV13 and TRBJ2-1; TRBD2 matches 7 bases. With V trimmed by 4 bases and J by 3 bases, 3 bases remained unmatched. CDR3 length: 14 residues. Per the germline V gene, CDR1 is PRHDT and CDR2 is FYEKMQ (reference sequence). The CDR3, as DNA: TGTGCCAGCAGCTCGAGCGGGATCTACAATGAGCAGTTCTTC. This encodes CASSSSGIYNEQFF.

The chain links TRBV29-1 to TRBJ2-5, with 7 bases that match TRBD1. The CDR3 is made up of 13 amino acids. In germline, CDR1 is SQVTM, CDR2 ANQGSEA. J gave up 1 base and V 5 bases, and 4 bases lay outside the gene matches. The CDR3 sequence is CSVRQGSQETQYF. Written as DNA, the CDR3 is TGCAGCGTTCGACAGGGAAGCCAAGAGACCCAGTACTTC.

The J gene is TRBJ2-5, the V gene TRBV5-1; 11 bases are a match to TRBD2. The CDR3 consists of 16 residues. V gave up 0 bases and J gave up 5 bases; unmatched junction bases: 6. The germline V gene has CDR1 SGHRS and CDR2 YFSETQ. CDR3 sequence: CASSLDLAGGLETQYF. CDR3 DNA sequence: TGCGCCAGCAGCTTGGATTTAGCGGGAGGGCTGGAGACCCAGTACTTC.

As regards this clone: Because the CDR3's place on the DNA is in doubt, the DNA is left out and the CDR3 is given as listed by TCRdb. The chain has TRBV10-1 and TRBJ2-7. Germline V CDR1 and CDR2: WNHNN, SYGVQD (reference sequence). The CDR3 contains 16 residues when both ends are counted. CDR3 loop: CASRRGVVRCPYEQYF.

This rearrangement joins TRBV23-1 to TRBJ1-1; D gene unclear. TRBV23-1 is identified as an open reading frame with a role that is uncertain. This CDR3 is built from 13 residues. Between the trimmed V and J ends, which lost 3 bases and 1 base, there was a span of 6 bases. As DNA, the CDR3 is TGCGCCAGCAGTCAGGTTAAGAACACTGAAGCTTTCTTT. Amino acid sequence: CASSQVKNTEAFF.